The next 32 T cell receptor beta chains were all read from a single sample in a study of cytomegalovirus exposure and HLA in healthy donors. PCR used 60 Vbeta primers and 13 Jbeta primers. Sequenced by immunoSEQ multiplex PCR; TCRdb stores in-frame clones only, minus some. The sample carries roughly 100,000 clones, around 75% recorded once. Sequenced input: PBMCs. These receptors were obtained from a man aged 30 to 45 in good health and CMV-seropositive.

This rearrangement joins TRBV28 to TRBJ1-1; no definite D call. Between the trimmed V and J ends, which lost 3 bases and 7 bases, there was a span of 12 bases. This CDR3 comprises 13 residues. The germline gives CDR1 MDHEN, CDR2 SYDVKM. The CDR3 loop reads CASSFGQRLEAFF. CDR3 nucleotide sequence: TGTGCCAGCAGTTTCGGTCAGCGGCTTGAAGCTTTCTTT.

This sequence joins TRBV27 and TRBJ1-2; possible D gene TRBD1, 5 bases. V gave up 3 bases and J gave up 7 bases, with 15 bases separating them. CDR1 and CDR2 from the germline V gene are MNHEY and SMNVEV (reference sequence). This CDR3 is 14 amino acids long. CDR3 region: CASSFRDGRAGYTF. CDR3 DNA sequence: TGTGCCAGCAGTTTCCGAGACGGCAGGGCTGGCTACACCTTC.

This clone was counted a single time. The V and J genes are TRBV5-6 and TRBJ2-5, with 8 nucleotides matching TRBD2. Losses at the gene ends were 2 bases for V and 5 bases for J; bases not matched to a gene: 11. The length of the CDR3 is 16 residues. CDR1 SGHDT and CDR2 YYEEEE come from the germline V gene. The CDR3 DNA sequence: TGTGCCAGCAGCTTTAACCCGGGACTAGGTTTGGAGACCCAGTACTTC. It encodes CASSFNPGLGLETQYF.

The chain has TRBV6-5 and TRBJ2-7; 7 positions agree with TRBD2. The length of the CDR3 is 10 residues. The germline CDR1 and CDR2 sequences are MNHEY and SVGAGI. Trimming cost V 8 bases and J 12 bases; bases outside gene matches: 7. CDR3 loop: CASRAGTWYF. CDR3 coding DNA: TGTGCCAGCCGAGCGGGAACCTGGTACTTC.

J is TRBJ2-5 and V is TRBV30; weak D call: TRBD1 (6 bases). The end of the DNA fits TRBJ2-7 better, so the J call may be wrong. CDR1 and CDR2 from the germline V gene are GTSNPN and SVGIG (reference sequence). The CDR3 is 12 amino acids. In DNA form, the CDR3 reads TGTGCCTGGAGCATGGACAGATACGAGCAGTACTTC. Translating it yields CAWSMDRYEQYF.

This chain uses TRBV5-1 with TRBJ1-1; weak D call: TRBD1 (6 bases). Germline V gives CDR1 SGHRS, CDR2 YFSETQ. The V and J ends lost 0 bases and 4 bases respectively, with 25 bases between them. The CDR3 runs 19 residues. CDR3 coding DNA: TGCGCCAGCAGCTTGGCTTCTAGAAGATCGGGGGGCAGTGTCACTGAAGCTTTCTTT. This codes for CASSLASRRSGGSVTEAFF. The full variable domain, its missing parts supplied by reference TRBV5-1 and TRBJ1-1, is KAGVTQTPRYLIKTRGQQVTLSCSPISGHRSVSWYQQTPGQGLQFLFEYFSETQRNKGNFPGRFSGRQFSNSRSEMNVSTLELGDSALYLCASSLASRRSGGSVTEAFFGQGTRLTVV.

This chain uses TRBV5-4 with TRBJ1-2; 7 nucleotides align to TRBD1. J was trimmed by 2 bases and V by 2 bases; bases with no gene match: 6. Germline V lookup: CDR1 SGHNT, CDR2 YYREEE (reference sequence). This CDR3 has 15 residues. CDR3 region: CASSLDRDHNYGYTF. The CDR3 nucleotides are TGTGCCAGCAGCTTAGACAGGGATCACAACTATGGCTACACCTTC.

The CDR3 is CASSLLRGPGANTGELFF. CDR3 in DNA: TGTGCCAGCAGCCTACTTAGAGGTCCAGGGGCGAACACCGGGGAGCTGTTTTTT. The chain combines TRBV11-2 with TRBJ2-2; TRBD1 might be the D (6 bases). Trimming took off 5 bases at V and 0 bases at J, with 19 bases between the two ends. The CDR3 runs 18 residues. Germline V gene data show CDR1 as SGHAT and CDR2 as FQNNGV.

The rearrangement uses TRBV27 and TRBJ2-5, with 14 bases identical to TRBD2. Germline V gene lookup returns CDR1 MNHEY and CDR2 SMNVEV (reference sequence). This CDR3 spans 16 amino acids. V was clipped by 5 bases and J by 5 bases; unmatched bases: 7. DNA of the CDR3: TGTGCCAGCAGTGGCCGGACTAGCGGGGGGTCTGAGACCCAGTACTTC. Amino acid sequence: CASSGRTSGGSETQYF.

The gene calls are TRBV7-9 and TRBJ1-2, with D perhaps TRBD1 (6 bases). The CDR3 covers 12 residues. The germline V gene encodes CDR1 SEHNR and CDR2 FQNEAQ (reference sequence). With 1 base removed from V and 8 bases from J, the gap between germline ends came to 8 bases. The CDR3 DNA is TGTGCCAGCAGCTTAGGGACAGTCGGCTACACCTTC. It is translated as CASSLGTVGYTF.

The chain is built from TRBV7-9 and TRBJ1-3; 8 nucleotides match TRBD1. V shed 6 bases and J 4 bases; nucleotides not matched to a gene: 5. This CDR3 has 14 residues. Germline V CDR1 and CDR2: SEHNR, FQNEAQ (reference sequence). The CDR3 coding sequence is TGTGCCAGCAGGGGGACAGGCGGCGGAAACACCATATATTTT. Translation gives CASRGTGGGNTIYF.

The chain links TRBV5-6 to TRBJ2-3; D is unresolved. This CDR3 spans 13 amino acids. Trimming cost V 4 bases and J 3 bases, with 9 bases left between them. Germline loops: CDR1 SGHDT, CDR2 YYEEEE. The CDR3 region is CASSLYKTDTQYF. The CDR3 coding sequence is TGTGCCAGCAGCCTTTACAAGACAGATACGCAGTATTTT.

In its sample, this clone was seen a few times. V usage is TRBV14 and J usage is TRBJ1-1; D unresolved. Germline V lookup: CDR1 SGHDN, CDR2 FVKESK. The CDR3 has 14 residues. V was pared by 0 bases and J by 1 base, with 6 bases between. The CDR3 is CASSQDLWNTEAFF. CDR3 sequence (DNA): TGTGCCAGCAGCCAAGATCTATGGAACACTGAAGCTTTCTTT.

The chain has TRBV4-1 and TRBJ1-2, with a weak D call TRBD1 (5 bases). Germline V gene data show CDR1 as MGHRA and CDR2 as YSYEKL. The length of the CDR3 is 16 residues. V was cut by 0 bases and J by 6 bases, with 17 bases left in between. CDR3 DNA: TGCGCCAGCAGCCAAGAGACAACCGGGACTCATAATGGCTACACCTTC. Translated, it gives CASSQETTGTHNGYTF.

This chain connects TRBV5-6 to TRBJ2-7; 7 positions match TRBD1. CDR1 is SGHDT, CDR2 YYEEEE, per germline. The CDR3 spans 15 residues. V gave up 0 bases and J gave up 3 bases; unmatched junction bases: 6. As DNA, the CDR3 is TGTGCCAGCAGCTTGGAGGGGGCAGTAAGCTACGAGCAGTACTTC. This encodes CASSLEGAVSYEQYF.

This clone came up a few times. This chain joins TRBV6-5 and TRBJ1-2; 7 bases map to TRBD1. V lost 6 bases and J lost 4; bases outside the gene matches: 11. This CDR3 region has 15 residues. The germline gives CDR1 MNHEY, CDR2 SVGAGI. In DNA, the CDR3 is TGTGCCAGCAGCCACAACAGGGGTCTCTCCTATGGCTACACCTTC. Translation gives CASSHNRGLSYGYTF.

The genes are TRBV6-1 and TRBJ1-6; 10 bases are shared with TRBD1. Germline V lookup: CDR1 MNHNS, CDR2 SASEGT. CDR3 size: 15 residues. Trimming at V came to 5 bases and at J to 10 bases, leaving 8 bases not matched to a gene. CDR3 coding DNA: TGTGCCAGCAGTACCGGGACAGGGGTAGGGTCACCCCTCCACTTT. This translates into CASSTGTGVGSPLHF.

The chain combines TRBV7-2 with TRBJ1-1, with D possibly matching TRBD1 (6 bases). CDR3 length: 13 residues. Trimming took 0 bases from V and 6 from J, leaving 8 bases between them. CDR1 and CDR2 (germline): SGHTA, FQGNSA. CDR3: CASSLARGAEAFF. CDR3 sequence (DNA): TGTGCCAGCAGCTTAGCCAGGGGAGCTGAAGCTTTCTTT.

The chain joins TRBV5-8 to TRBJ2-7, with a tentative D call TRBD1 (6 bases). V was pared by 2 bases and J by 1 base, with 10 bases between. The CDR3 contains 14 residues. Germline loops: CDR1 SGHTS, CDR2 YDEGEE. CDR3 sequence (DNA): TGTGCCAGCAGCTTTATGGGGGCATCCTACGAGCAGTACTTC. This codes for CASSFMGASYEQYF.

The chain has TRBV6-6 and TRBJ1-4; 9 nucleotides agree with TRBD1. Germline lookup yields CDR1 MNHNY and CDR2 SVGAGI (reference sequence). CDR3 length: 15 amino acids. V was clipped by 2 bases and J by 5 bases; unmatched bases: 3. As DNA, the CDR3 is TGTGCCAGCAGTTACGTTACAGGGGGCAATGAAAAACTGTTTTTT. It yields the protein CASSYVTGGNEKLFF.

The chain links TRBV2 to TRBJ2-7; the D gene is possibly TRBD1 (6 bases). Trimming pared 8 bases from V and 2 bases from J, leaving 13 bases between. The CDR3 is 13 amino acids. Germline V gene lookup returns CDR1 SNHLY and CDR2 FYNNEI. CDR3 protein: CASRTDLTYEQYF. CDR3 sequence (DNA): TGTGCCAGCCGGACAGACCTTACCTACGAGCAGTACTTC.

V gene TRBV18 combines with J gene TRBJ2-5; maybe TRBD2 (6 bases). The V gene lost 3 bases and the J gene lost 1 base, with 9 bases spanning the gap. The CDR3 has 14 residues. The germline CDR1 and CDR2 sequences are KGHSH and LQKENI. The CDR3 region is CASSPWEAQETQYF. DNA for the CDR3: TGTGCCAGCTCACCCTGGGAGGCCCAAGAGACCCAGTACTTC.

In this sample, this clone turned up a few times. The V call is TRBV5-1, the J call TRBJ1-5; D is possibly TRBD1 (5 bases). CDR1 is SGHRS, CDR2 YFSETQ, per germline. The CDR3 spans 15 residues. Deletions cut 0 bases from V and 1 base from J, with 8 bases between. CDR3 in amino acids: CASSLEGKSNQPQHF. CDR3 sequence (DNA): TGCGCCAGCAGCTTGGAGGGGAAGAGCAATCAGCCCCAGCATTTT.

The chain recombines TRBV5-1 with TRBJ2-2; D not resolved. CDR1 is SGHRS and CDR2 is YFSETQ in the germline V gene. Trimming removed 4 bases from V and 0 bases from J, with 7 bases in between. This CDR3 contains 14 residues. The CDR3 region is CASSLAANTGELFF. For the CDR3, the DNA is TGCGCCAGCAGCCTGGCAGCGAACACCGGGGAGCTGTTTTTT.

This sequence joins TRBV4-1 and TRBJ1-1; D uncertain. The CDR3 loop spans 14 amino acids. Per germline, CDR1 MGHRA and CDR2 YSYEKL. Trimming left V 4 bases short and J 3 bases short, with 12 bases between. The CDR3 loop reads CASSPRGQDTEAFF. The CDR3, as DNA: TGCGCCAGCAGCCCCCGTGGCCAGGACACTGAAGCTTTCTTT.

This chain joins TRBV5-8 and TRBJ1-3; weak D call: TRBD1 (6 bases). V lost 4 bases and J 1 base, leaving 12 bases between the germline ends. Germline V lookup: CDR1 SGHTS, CDR2 YDEGEE. This CDR3 is 15 amino acids long. The CDR3 nucleotides are TGTGCCAGCAGCCCAACAGGGTTGTCTGGAAACACCATATATTTT. Its translation is CASSPTGLSGNTIYF.

V gene TRBV7-9 combines with J gene TRBJ2-5; D might be TRBD1 (6 bases). In germline, CDR1 is SEHNR, CDR2 FQNEAQ (reference sequence). This CDR3 spans 16 amino acids. Between the trimmed V and J ends, which lost 0 bases and 5 bases, there was a span of 16 bases. The CDR3 DNA is TGTGCCAGCAGCTTAGCAAATCAGGGGATCGGGGAGACCCAGTACTTC. It translates to CASSLANQGIGETQYF. The full variable domain, its missing parts supplied by reference TRBV7-9 and TRBJ2-5, is DTGVSQNPRHKITKRGQNVTFRCDPISEHNRLYWYRQTLGQGPEFLTYFQNEAQLEKSRLLSDRFSAERPKGSFSTLEIQRTEQGDSAMYLCASSLANQGIGETQYFGPGTRLLVL.

This clone was seen a handful of times. The J gene is TRBJ2-5, the V gene TRBV30, with 9 bases that match TRBD2. The V gene's germline CDR1 is GTSNPN and CDR2 SVGIG (reference sequence). There are 14 residues in the CDR3. V lost 2 bases and J lost 1; bases outside the gene matches: 2. The CDR3 sequence is CAWSQTSGQETQYF. The CDR3 nucleotides read TGTGCCTGGAGTCAGACTAGCGGCCAAGAGACCCAGTACTTC.

The chain employs TRBV6-5 and TRBJ1-4, with TRBD1 identical over 9 bases. The CDR3 has 16 residues. With 4 bases clipped from V and 5 bases from J, the junction kept 8 bases outside the gene matches. In germline, CDR1 is MNHEY, CDR2 SVGAGI. The DNA for the CDR3 is TGTGCCAGCAGTTCCCTCCCCGGGACAGGGAATGAAAAACTGTTTTTT. It yields the protein CASSSLPGTGNEKLFF.

The chain has TRBV27 and TRBJ1-5; D gene ambiguous. The CDR3 extends over 16 amino acids. The germline V gene has CDR1 MNHEY and CDR2 SMNVEV (reference sequence). V was trimmed by 3 bases and J by 0 bases, leaving 12 bases between them. The CDR3 region is CASSLVGEYSNQPQHF. CDR3 DNA: TGTGCCAGCAGTTTGGTTGGAGAATATAGCAATCAGCCCCAGCATTTT.

The chain recombines TRBV6-5 with TRBJ2-7; TRBD2 might be the D (6 bases). Trimming left V 7 bases short and J 6 bases short, with 13 bases between. The CDR3 is 12 amino acids. Germline V CDR1 and CDR2: MNHEY, SVGAGI. CDR3 coding DNA: TGTGCCAGCAAAAGGCAGGGAGGCGAGCAGTACTTC. Its translation is CASKRQGGEQYF.

The V and J genes are TRBV5-1 and TRBJ2-7; 7 bases map to TRBD1. The V gene's germline CDR1 is SGHRS and CDR2 YFSETQ. This CDR3 is 17 amino acids long. The V and J ends lost 6 bases and 1 base, in that order; junction bases with no gene match: 16. Here the CDR3 DNA reads TGCGCCAGCACGTTTGGGAAGGGGGCGCGCGGTTCCTACGAGCAGTACTTC. Translation gives CASTFGKGARGSYEQYF.